What follows is one T cell receptor beta chain and its context. As originally analysed: Reference gene primers were amplified, and this amplification served to estimate nucleated cell counts. The method was immunoSEQ multiplex PCR; TCRdb's version includes in-frame clones alone and lacks a portion of them. The V and J calls and clone size are taken from that table; D and trimming were inferred from the DNA. The sample holds about 80,000 clones, roughly four fifths seen once. The entry originates in a study of blood T cell repertoires in COVID-19. After removal of 6 bases from V and 1 base from J, the junction contained 5 bases not matched to a gene. Germline V gives CDR1 MNHEY, CDR2 SVGAGI. The CDR3 is 14 amino acids.

The sample consisted of peripheral blood. The clonotype originates from a man aged 80 or over with acute or convalescent COVID-19. V usage is TRBV6-5 and J usage is TRBJ2-7; 8 positions match TRBD1. The CDR3: CASSRTGPSYEQYF. The CDR3 nucleotides read TGTGCCAGCAGCAGGACAGGGCCATCCTACGAGCAGTACTTC.